This T cell receptor beta chain was recovered during a study of control samples from healthy donors and cancer patients (dated by TCRdb to 2019 to 2021). Library construction relied on the immunoSEQ multiplex PCR assay. The clones in this table, taken by TCRdb from immuneACCESS, are in-frame only. Not every clone is retained; where verified, under half of the shortfall comes from an unresolved V gene, and the cause of the rest is unknown. The sample data list some 120,000 clones, and 75% to 95% of these were observed just once. Together, the top ten hold 2% to 2.5% of the sample. This clone was counted only a few times. Its antigen is still unknown. The record has no base qualities; no much larger clone is one base away. V was cut back by 7 bases and J by 1 base, leaving a gap of 14 bases between them. From the germline V gene, CDR1 is SGHAT and CDR2 is FQNNGV. Taken from cysteine to phenylalanine, the CDR3 has 15 residues. The kept DNA is CDR3 alone, 45 bases in frame from the first base.

The material sequenced was blood. The receptor comes from a man between 18 and 35 years old in good health. The V and J genes are TRBV11-2 and TRBJ2-1, with a tentative D call of TRBD1 or TRBD2, each matching 6 bases. The nucleotides read TGTGCCAGCACTAGGGGGGACTTATCCTACAATGAGCAGTTCTTC. Its translation is CASTRGDLSYNEQFF.